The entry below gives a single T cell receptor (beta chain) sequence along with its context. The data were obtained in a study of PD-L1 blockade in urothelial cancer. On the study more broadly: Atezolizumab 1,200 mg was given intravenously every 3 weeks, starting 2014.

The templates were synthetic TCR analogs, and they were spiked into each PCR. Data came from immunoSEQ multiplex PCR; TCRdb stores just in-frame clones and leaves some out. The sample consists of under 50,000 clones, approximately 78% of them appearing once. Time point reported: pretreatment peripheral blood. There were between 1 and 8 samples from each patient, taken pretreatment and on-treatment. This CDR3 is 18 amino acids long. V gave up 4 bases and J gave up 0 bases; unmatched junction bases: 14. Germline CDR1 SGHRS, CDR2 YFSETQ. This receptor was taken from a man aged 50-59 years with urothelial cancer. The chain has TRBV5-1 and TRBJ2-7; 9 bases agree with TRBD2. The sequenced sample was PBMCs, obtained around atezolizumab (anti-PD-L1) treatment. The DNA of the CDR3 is TGCGCCAGCAGCCTATCGACTAGCGGAATATCGAGCTCCTACGAGCAGTACTTC. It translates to CASSLSTSGISSSYEQYF. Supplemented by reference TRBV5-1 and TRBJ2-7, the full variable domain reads KAGVTQTPRYLIKTRGQQVTLSCSPISGHRSVSWYQQTPGQGLQFLFEYFSETQRNKGNFPGRFSGRQFSNSRSEMNVSTLELGDSALYLCASSLSTSGISSSYEQYFGPGTRLTVT.